The clone carrying this T cell receptor beta chain was recorded many times. The data originate from a study of CD8 T cells in ankylosing spondylitis. Looked up from germline, CDR1 is SGHTA and CDR2 is FQGTGA. CDR3 length: 17 residues. J gave up 4 bases and V 2 bases, and 7 bases lay outside the gene matches. A single record per CDR3 protein comes from TCRdb applying MiXCR to the 5' RACE reads. This sample has 300,000 to 350,000 distinct CDR3 sequences, with around 21% found just once. Sequencing was done on a sample of blood, either unsorted or a sorted T cell fraction (not recorded which). The chain links TRBV7-3 to TRBJ2-1; TRBD2 aligns across 11 bases. This receptor was taken from a female donor with ankylosing spondylitis or in good health (not recorded which). Written as DNA, the CDR3 is TGTGCCAGCAGCTTAGTGTCTGGGACTAGCGGTTACAATGAGCAGTTCTTC. As protein: CASSLVSGTSGYNEQFF.